This T cell receptor beta chain was identified in a study of vaccination and CD4 T cells after COVID-19. With the Oncomine TCR Beta short-read assay, DNA from cultured CD4+ T cells was sequenced. Cultured CD4+ T cells yielded the extracted genomic DNA. One entry per CDR3 protein, called by TCRdb with MiXCR from the PCR reads. The table records 14,000 to 15,000 distinct CDR3 sequences, around 44% of them present only once. Only a few counts were recorded for this clonotype. Its specificity is not known. Documented treatment: approximately 10-day PBMC culture with coronavirus spike peptide pools or control peptides (ViraFEST assay). After removal of 2 bases from V and 7 bases from J, the junction contained 3 bases not matched to a gene. CDR1 and CDR2 (germline): DFQATT, SNEGSKA (reference sequence). The CDR3 spans 13 residues.

This chain uses TRBV20-1 with TRBJ1-2; 11 bases line up with TRBD1. The specimen sequenced was CD4+ T cells from blood, cultured in vitro. The TCR was taken from a human donor who had recovered from COVID-19. CDR3 DNA: TGCAGTGCTAGACCGGGACAGGGGGGTGGCTACACCTTC. Protein product: CSARPGQGGGYTF.